A selection of T cell receptor beta chains follows, all from one sample in a study of cytomegalovirus exposure and HLA in healthy donors. The method was immunoSEQ multiplex PCR; TCRdb's version includes in-frame clones alone and lacks a portion of them. The sample includes about 67,000 clones. The sequencing sample was made of PBMCs. The origin of the receptors is a woman aged 40 to 49 in good health and CMV-seropositive. Each CDR3 is given with its conserved first and last residue. Fields, in order: D gene, V gene, J gene, CDR3 DNA, CDR3 protein. The D gene is left open where the match is weak.

D: TRBD1
V: TRBV2
J: TRBJ1-1
DNA: TGTGCCAGCAGTGCACAGGGGGCTGTGAGGATGAACACTGAAGCTTTCTTT
CDR3: CASSAQGAVRMNTEAFF

D: -
V: TRBV11-2
J: TRBJ1-2
DNA: TGTGCCAGCAGCTTAGAGGGCAGGGCGGACTATGGCTACACCTTC
CDR3: CASSLEGRADYGYTF

D: -
V: TRBV1
J: TRBJ2-7
DNA: TGCACCAGCAGCCTTTACACGGGGATAAGCAACGAGCAGTACTTC
CDR3: CTSSLYTGISNEQYF

D: -
V: TRBV7-6
J: TRBJ2-7
DNA: TGTGCCAGCAGCTTGGGCAGGGCTACCTACGAGCAGTACTTC
CDR3: CASSLGRATYEQYF

D: TRBD2
V: TRBV5-5
J: TRBJ2-5
DNA: TGTGCCAGCAGCTTGGCGGGACTAGCGGGAGGCGTCAGCGAGACCCAGTACTTC
CDR3: CASSLAGLAGGVSETQYF

D: -
V: TRBV19
J: TRBJ1-4
DNA: TGTGCCAGTAGTATTAAGAAAGGGGCAGGCACCTTTAATGAAAAACTGTTTTTT
CDR3: CASSIKKGAGTFNEKLFF

D: TRBD1
V: TRBV5-5
J: TRBJ1-1
DNA: TGTGCCAGCAGCTTGTTGACAGGGGTGAACACTGAAGCTTTCTTT
CDR3: CASSLLTGVNTEAFF

D: -
V: TRBV27
J: TRBJ2-1
DNA: TGTGCCAGCAGTTTATCGGCGGGACAGTACCACAATGAGCAGTTCTTC
CDR3: CASSLSAGQYHNEQFF

D: TRBD1
V: TRBV10-3
J: TRBJ1-1
DNA: TGTGCCATCGCCGGGACAGGATGGACTGAAGCTTTCTTT
CDR3: CAIAGTGWTEAFF

D: -
V: TRBV4-1
J: TRBJ2-3
DNA: TGCGCCAGCAGCCAACGAGACCGGGTTCCCGATTATACGCAGTATTTT
CDR3: CASSQRDRVPDYTQYF

D: -
V: TRBV19
J: TRBJ2-3
DNA: TGTGCCAGTAGTTTAGGACTGCAAAACACAGATACGCAGTATTTT
CDR3: CASSLGLQNTDTQYF

D: TRBD1
V: TRBV30
J: TRBJ1-4
DNA: TGTGCCTGGAGCAGGGGGTCTAATGAAAAACTGTTTTTT
CDR3: CAWSRGSNEKLFF

D: TRBD1
V: TRBV9
J: TRBJ2-1
DNA: TGTGCCAGCAGCGTAGGGGCAGGGGGCCTCGTCAATGAGCAGTTCTTC
CDR3: CASSVGAGGLVNEQFF

D: -
V: TRBV29-1
J: TRBJ2-7
DNA: TGCAGCGTGTTACCTCCGGGACGGGGGTGGGAGCAGTACTTC
CDR3: CSVLPPGRGWEQYF

D: TRBD1
V: TRBV6-5
J: TRBJ2-7
DNA: TGTGCCAGCAGCCCCCGGGACAGGGGGCACGAGCAGTACTTC
CDR3: CASSPRDRGHEQYF

D: TRBD2
V: TRBV9
J: TRBJ2-7
DNA: TGTGCCAGCAGCGTAGGGGATAGCGGGGTATACGAGCAGTACTTC
CDR3: CASSVGDSGVYEQYF

D: -
V: TRBV7-9
J: TRBJ1-6
DNA: TGTGCCAGCAGCCCCTTGGGGCCAGGGAAAAATTCACCCCTCCACTTT
CDR3: CASSPLGPGKNSPLHF

D: -
V: TRBV5-6
J: TRBJ1-5
DNA: TGTGCCAGCAGCCGCAAAACGGGGGGCTTGAGCAATCAGCCCCAGCATTTT
CDR3: CASSRKTGGLSNQPQHF

D: -
V: TRBV9
J: TRBJ2-7
DNA: TGTGCCAGCAGCGTAGGAATTAGCAGCTACGAGCAGTACTTC
CDR3: CASSVGISSYEQYF

D: TRBD1
V: TRBV5-8
J: TRBJ2-5
DNA: TGTGCCAGCAGCCATACAGGGGTCGGAGAGACCCAGTACTTC
CDR3: CASSHTGVGETQYF

D: TRBD1
V: TRBV5-4
J: TRBJ1-1
DNA: TGTGCCAGCAGCCTGACAGGGGACTCGAACACTGAAGCTTTCTTT
CDR3: CASSLTGDSNTEAFF

D: -
V: TRBV6-1
J: TRBJ2-1
DNA: TGTGCCAGCAGGACAGCTAACTCCTACAATGAGCAGTTCTTC
CDR3: CASRTANSYNEQFF

D: TRBD1
V: TRBV28
J: TRBJ1-5
DNA: TGTGCCAGCAGTTCTGAGTCGGACAGGGGGCGCTTCCATCAGCCCCAGCATTTT
CDR3: CASSSESDRGRFHQPQHF

D: TRBD2
V: TRBV9
J: TRBJ2-1
DNA: TGTGCCAGCAGCGGGGGACTAGCGGGGGCGGGGAATGAGCAGTTCTTC
CDR3: CASSGGLAGAGNEQFF

D: TRBD2
V: TRBV13
J: TRBJ2-7
DNA: TGTGCCAGCAGCTTAGGATTAGGGCTAGCGGCCGCAGGATACGAGCAGTACTTC
CDR3: CASSLGLGLAAAGYEQYF

D: TRBD1
V: TRBV2
J: TRBJ1-1
DNA: TGTGCCAGCAGTAGGGACAGTTTCGAAGCTTTCTTT
CDR3: CASSRDSFEAFF

D: -
V: TRBV15
J: TRBJ1-2
DNA: TGTGCCACCAGCAGGGGCAACTATGGCTACACCTTC
CDR3: CATSRGNYGYTF

D: -
V: TRBV7-2
J: TRBJ2-3
DNA: TGTGCCAGCAGCCCCAGCGGGGCAGGACAGGATACGCAGTATTTT
CDR3: CASSPSGAGQDTQYF

D: TRBD1
V: TRBV4-1
J: TRBJ2-7
DNA: TGCGCCAGCAGCCAAGAGTTGGGACAGGGATCCTTCTACGAGCAGTACTTC
CDR3: CASSQELGQGSFYEQYF

D: -
V: TRBV28
J: TRBJ2-7
DNA: TGTGCCAGCAGTTCGGATCTACTGGGAGCCGAGCAGTACTTC
CDR3: CASSSDLLGAEQYF

D: -
V: TRBV5-1
J: TRBJ2-6
DNA: TGCGCCAGCACCGACGCGGGGACTGGGGCCAACGTCCTGACTTTC
CDR3: CASTDAGTGANVLTF

D: TRBD2
V: TRBV7-9
J: TRBJ2-5
DNA: TGTGCCAGCAGCTTAGCTAGCGGGTACCAAGAGACCCAGTACTTC
CDR3: CASSLASGYQETQYF

D: TRBD1
V: TRBV7-2
J: TRBJ2-7
DNA: TGTGCCAGCAGCCGGGGACAGTCCCCATACGAGCAGTACTTC
CDR3: CASSRGQSPYEQYF

D: TRBD2
V: TRBV10-3
J: TRBJ2-7
DNA: TGTGCCATCAGGGGGACTAGCGGCAGATCCTACGAGCAGTACTTC
CDR3: CAIRGTSGRSYEQYF

D: TRBD1
V: TRBV7-9
J: TRBJ1-2
DNA: TGTGCCAGCAGCTTAGCGCAGGGGGATGGCTACACCTTC
CDR3: CASSLAQGDGYTF

D: -
V: TRBV2
J: TRBJ2-1
DNA: TGTGCCAGCAGTTACGGGAGTACGGCCTCCTACAATGAGCAGTTCTTC
CDR3: CASSYGSTASYNEQFF

D: -
V: TRBV18
J: TRBJ1-1
DNA: TGTGCCAGCTCTCCATGGGAGGTGAACACTGAAGCTTTCTTT
CDR3: CASSPWEVNTEAFF

D: -
V: TRBV7-3
J: TRBJ1-5
DNA: TGTGCCAGCAGCTCGGGAGTTGATCAGCCCCAGCATTTT
CDR3: CASSSGVDQPQHF

D: TRBD2
V: TRBV10-1
J: TRBJ2-1
DNA: TGCGCCAGCAGTGAGTCGACAGCGGGAGTCAATGAGCAGTTCTTC
CDR3: CASSESTAGVNEQFF

D: TRBD1
V: TRBV11-3
J: TRBJ2-7
DNA: TGTGCCAGCAGCCGGGACAGGGGGCTCGGCGAGCAGTACTTC
CDR3: CASSRDRGLGEQYF

D: TRBD1
V: TRBV27
J: TRBJ2-5
DNA: TGTGCCAGCAGTTTATGTGACAGGGGTCAAGAGACCCAGTACTTC
CDR3: CASSLCDRGQETQYF